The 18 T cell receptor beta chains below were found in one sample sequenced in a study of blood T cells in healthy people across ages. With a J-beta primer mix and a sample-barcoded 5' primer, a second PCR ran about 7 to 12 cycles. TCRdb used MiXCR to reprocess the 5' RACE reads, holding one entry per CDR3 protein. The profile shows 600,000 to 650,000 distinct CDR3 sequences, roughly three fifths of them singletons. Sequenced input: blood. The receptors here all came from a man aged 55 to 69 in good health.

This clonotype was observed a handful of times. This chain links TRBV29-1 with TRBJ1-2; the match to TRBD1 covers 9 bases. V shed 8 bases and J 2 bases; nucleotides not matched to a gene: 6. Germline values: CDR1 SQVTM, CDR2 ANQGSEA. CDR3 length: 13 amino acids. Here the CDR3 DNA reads TGCAGCACCCGGACAGGGGAAAACTATGGCTACACCTTC. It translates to CSTRTGENYGYTF.

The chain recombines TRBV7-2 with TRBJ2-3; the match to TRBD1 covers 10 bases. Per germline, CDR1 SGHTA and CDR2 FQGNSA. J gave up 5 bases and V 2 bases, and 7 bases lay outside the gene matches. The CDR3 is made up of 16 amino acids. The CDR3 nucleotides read TGTGCCAGCAGCTTACCTGGGGACAGGGGTAGAGATACGCAGTATTTT. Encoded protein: CASSLPGDRGRDTQYF.

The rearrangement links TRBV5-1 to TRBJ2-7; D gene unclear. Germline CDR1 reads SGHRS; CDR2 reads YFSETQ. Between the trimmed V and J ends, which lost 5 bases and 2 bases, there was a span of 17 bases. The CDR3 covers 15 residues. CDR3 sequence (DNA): TGCGCCAGCAGTGAAACCCCCTTCCAAACCTACGAGCAGTACTTC. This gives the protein CASSETPFQTYEQYF. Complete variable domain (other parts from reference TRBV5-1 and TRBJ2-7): KAGVTQTPRYLIKTRGQQVTLSCSPISGHRSVSWYQQTPGQGLQFLFEYFSETQRNKGNFPGRFSGRQFSNSRSEMNVSTLELGDSALYLCASSETPFQTYEQYFGPGTRLTVT.

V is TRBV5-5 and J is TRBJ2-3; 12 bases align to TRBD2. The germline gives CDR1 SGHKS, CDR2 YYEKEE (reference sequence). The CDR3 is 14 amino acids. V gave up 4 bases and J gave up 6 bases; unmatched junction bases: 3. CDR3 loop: CASSPLAGGDTQYF. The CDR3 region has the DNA TGTGCCAGCAGCCCACTAGCGGGGGGCGATACGCAGTATTTT.

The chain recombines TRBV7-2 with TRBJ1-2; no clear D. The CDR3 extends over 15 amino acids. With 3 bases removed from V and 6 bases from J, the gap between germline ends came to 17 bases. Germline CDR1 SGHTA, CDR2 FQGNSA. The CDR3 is CASSFFRMGSHGYTF. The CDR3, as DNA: TGTGCCAGCAGCTTCTTTCGGATGGGGTCGCATGGCTACACCTTC.

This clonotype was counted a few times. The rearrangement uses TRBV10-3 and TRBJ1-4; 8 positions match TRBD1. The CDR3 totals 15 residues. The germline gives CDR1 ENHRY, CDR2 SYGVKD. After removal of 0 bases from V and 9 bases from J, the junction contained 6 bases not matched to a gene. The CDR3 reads CAISESTGDVQKLFF. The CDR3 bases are TGTGCCATCAGTGAGTCGACAGGGGACGTTCAAAAACTGTTTTTT.

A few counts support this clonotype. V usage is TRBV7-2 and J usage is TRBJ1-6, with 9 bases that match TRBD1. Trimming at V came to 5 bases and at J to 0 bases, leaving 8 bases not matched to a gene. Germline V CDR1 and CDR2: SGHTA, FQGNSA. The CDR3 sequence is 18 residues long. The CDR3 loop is CASSATGGRGSYNSPLHF. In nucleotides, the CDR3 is TGTGCCAGCAGCGCAACAGGGGGCAGGGGCTCCTATAATTCACCCCTCCACTTT. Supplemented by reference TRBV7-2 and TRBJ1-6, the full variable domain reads GAGVSQSPSNKVTEKGKDVELRCDPISGHTALYWYRQSLGQGLEFLIYFQGNSAPDKSGLPSDRFSAERTGGSVSTLTIQRTQQEDSAVYLCASSATGGRGSYNSPLHFGNGTRLTVT.

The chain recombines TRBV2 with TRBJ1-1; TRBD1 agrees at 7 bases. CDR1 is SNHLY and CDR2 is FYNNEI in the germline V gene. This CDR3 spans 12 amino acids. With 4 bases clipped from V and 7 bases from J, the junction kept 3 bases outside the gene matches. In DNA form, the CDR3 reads TGTGCCAGCAGTGGACAGGGTGTTGAAGCTTTCTTT. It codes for CASSGQGVEAFF.

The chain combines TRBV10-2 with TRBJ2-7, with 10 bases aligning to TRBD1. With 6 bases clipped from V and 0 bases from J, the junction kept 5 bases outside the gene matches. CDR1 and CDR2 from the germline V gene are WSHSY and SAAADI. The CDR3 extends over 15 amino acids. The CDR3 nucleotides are TGCGCCAGCAGAGACCGGGACAGGGGCTCCTACGAGCAGTACTTC. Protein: CASRDRDRGSYEQYF.

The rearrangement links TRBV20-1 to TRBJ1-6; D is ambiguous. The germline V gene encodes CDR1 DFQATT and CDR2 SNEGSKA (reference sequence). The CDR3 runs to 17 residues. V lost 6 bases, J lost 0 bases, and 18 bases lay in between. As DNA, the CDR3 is TGCAGTGCAAAACAGCCAATGTCTGGCTCCTATAATTCACCCCTCCACTTT. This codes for CSAKQPMSGSYNSPLHF.

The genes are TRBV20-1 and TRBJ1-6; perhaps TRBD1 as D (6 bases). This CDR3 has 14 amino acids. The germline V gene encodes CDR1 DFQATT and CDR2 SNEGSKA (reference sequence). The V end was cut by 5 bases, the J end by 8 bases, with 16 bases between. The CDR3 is CSAEGGRNHSPLHF. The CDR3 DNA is TGCAGTGCTGAGGGGGGCCGAAACCATTCACCCCTCCACTTT.

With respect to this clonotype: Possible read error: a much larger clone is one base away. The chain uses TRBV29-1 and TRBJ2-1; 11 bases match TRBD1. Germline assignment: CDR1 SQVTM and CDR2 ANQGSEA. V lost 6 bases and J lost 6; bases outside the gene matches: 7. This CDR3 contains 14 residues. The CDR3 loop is CSVGGQGGCNEQFF. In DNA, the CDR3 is TGCAGCGTGGGGGGACAGGGGGGGTGCAATGAGCAGTTCTTC.

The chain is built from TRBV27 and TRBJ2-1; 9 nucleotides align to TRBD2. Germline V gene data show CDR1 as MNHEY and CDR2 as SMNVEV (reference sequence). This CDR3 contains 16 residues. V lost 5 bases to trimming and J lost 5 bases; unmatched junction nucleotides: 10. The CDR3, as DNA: TGTGCCAGCAGTACCCAGCGGGGGGCGGGACACAATGAGCAGTTCTTC. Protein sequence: CASSTQRGAGHNEQFF.

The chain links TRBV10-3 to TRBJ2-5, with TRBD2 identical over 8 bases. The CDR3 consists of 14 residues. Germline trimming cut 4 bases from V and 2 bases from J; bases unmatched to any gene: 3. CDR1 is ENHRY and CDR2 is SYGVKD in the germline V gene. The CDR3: CAISAGGTQETQYF. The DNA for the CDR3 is TGTGCCATCAGTGCGGGGGGGACTCAAGAGACCCAGTACTTC.

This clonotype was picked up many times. CDR3 region: CASSQDSGGPDTQYF. Here the CDR3 DNA reads TGTGCCAGCAGCCAAGATAGCGGGGGACCAGATACGCAGTATTTT. The V and J genes are TRBV3-1 and TRBJ2-3, with 9 bases lining up with TRBD2. CDR1 and CDR2 (germline): LGHDT, YNNKEL (reference sequence). The CDR3 has 15 amino acids. The trim removed 0 bases at V and 4 bases at J, leaving 2 bases unmatched.

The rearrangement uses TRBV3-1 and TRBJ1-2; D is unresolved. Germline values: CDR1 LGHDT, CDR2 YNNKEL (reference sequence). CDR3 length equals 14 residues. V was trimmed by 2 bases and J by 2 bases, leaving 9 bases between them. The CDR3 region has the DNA TGTGCCAGCAGCCAACTGGCCGAAAACTATGGCTACACCTTC. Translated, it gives CASSQLAENYGYTF.

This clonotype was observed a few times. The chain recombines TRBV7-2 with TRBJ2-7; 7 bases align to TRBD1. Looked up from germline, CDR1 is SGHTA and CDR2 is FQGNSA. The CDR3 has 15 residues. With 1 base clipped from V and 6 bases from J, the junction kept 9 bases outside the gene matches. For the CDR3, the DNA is TGTGCCAGCAGCTTAGGCCCCGACAGGGACCGCGAGCAGTACTTC. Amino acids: CASSLGPDRDREQYF.

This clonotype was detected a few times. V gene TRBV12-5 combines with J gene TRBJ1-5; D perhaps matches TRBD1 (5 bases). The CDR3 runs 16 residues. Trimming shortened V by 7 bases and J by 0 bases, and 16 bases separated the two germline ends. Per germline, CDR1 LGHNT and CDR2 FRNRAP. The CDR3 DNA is TGTGCTAGTGCCCTGGGGCCGATTACTAGCAATCAGCCCCAGCATTTT. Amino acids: CASALGPITSNQPQHF.